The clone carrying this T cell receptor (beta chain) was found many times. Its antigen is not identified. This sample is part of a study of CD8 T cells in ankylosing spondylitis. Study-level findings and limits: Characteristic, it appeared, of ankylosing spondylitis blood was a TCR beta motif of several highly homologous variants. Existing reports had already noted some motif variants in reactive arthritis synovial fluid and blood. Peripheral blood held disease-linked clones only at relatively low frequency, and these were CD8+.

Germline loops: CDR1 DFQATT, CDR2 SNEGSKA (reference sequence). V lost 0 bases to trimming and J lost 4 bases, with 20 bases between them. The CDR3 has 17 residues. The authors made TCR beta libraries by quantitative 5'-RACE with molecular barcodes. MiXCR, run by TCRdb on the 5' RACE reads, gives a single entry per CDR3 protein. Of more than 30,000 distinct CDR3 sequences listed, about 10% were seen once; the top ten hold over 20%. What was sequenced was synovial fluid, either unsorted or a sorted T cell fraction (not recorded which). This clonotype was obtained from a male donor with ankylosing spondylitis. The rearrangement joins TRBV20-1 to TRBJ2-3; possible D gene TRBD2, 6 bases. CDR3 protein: CSARDIKSLGEADTQYF. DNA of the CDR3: TGCAGTGCTAGAGACATCAAAAGCTTAGGGGAGGCAGATACGCAGTATTTT.